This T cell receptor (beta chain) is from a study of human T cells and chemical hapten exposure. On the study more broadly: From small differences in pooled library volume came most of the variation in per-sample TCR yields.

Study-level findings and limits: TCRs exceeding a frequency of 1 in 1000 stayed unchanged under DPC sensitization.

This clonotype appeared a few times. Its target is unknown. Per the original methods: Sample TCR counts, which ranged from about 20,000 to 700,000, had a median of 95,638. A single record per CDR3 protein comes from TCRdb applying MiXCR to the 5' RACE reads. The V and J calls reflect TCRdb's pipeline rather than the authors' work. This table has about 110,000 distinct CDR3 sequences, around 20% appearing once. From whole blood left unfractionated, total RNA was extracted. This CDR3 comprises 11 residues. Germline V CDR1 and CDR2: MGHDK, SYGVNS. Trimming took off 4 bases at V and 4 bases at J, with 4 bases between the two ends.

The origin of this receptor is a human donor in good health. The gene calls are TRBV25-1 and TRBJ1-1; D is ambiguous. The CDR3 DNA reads TGTGCCAGCAGTGTGGGCACTGAAGCTTTCTTT. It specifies CASSVGTEAFF. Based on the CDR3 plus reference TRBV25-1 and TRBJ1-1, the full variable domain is EADIYQTPRYLVIGTGKKITLECSQTMGHDKMYWYQQDPGMELHLIHYSYGVNSTEKGDLSSESTVSRIRTEHFPLTLESARPSHTSQYLCASSVGTEAFFGQGTRLTVV.